Below, 19 T cell receptor beta chains from the same sample are listed, as sequenced in a study of T cells in Graves' hyperthyroidism and ophthalmopathy. The source material, RNA transcripts, was used to amplify TCR beta CDR3 regions. When the TCR CDR3 underwent first-round RT-PCR, the HTBI primer set was used. In TCRdb, the multiplex PCR reads were re-called with MiXCR into one record per CDR3 protein. The repertoire consists of 540,000 or so distinct CDR3 sequences, with under 60% occurring once and the leading ten covering over 15%. The sample comprised peripheral blood or thyroid tissue (not recorded which). The receptors originated from an adult woman with Graves' disease, either hyperthyroidism or ophthalmopathy (not recorded which).

Turning to this clonotype: This clone may be a read error of a much larger clone one base away. This sequence joins TRBV6-1 and TRBJ2-2; 7 bases line up with TRBD1. Germline values: CDR1 MNHNS, CDR2 SASEGT. The CDR3 length is 15 residues. Germline trimming cut 6 bases from V and 4 bases from J; bases unmatched to any gene: 8. CDR3 loop: CASRTGTESTGELFF. CDR3 nucleotides: TGTGCCAGCAGGACCGGGACAGAGAGCACCGGGGAGCTGTTTTTT.

The chain combines TRBV2 with TRBJ1-6; D is unresolved. The CDR3 totals 15 residues. Germline-derived CDR1 and CDR2 are SNHLY and FYNNEI. V lost 5 bases to trimming and J lost 7 bases, with 15 bases between them. The CDR3 DNA reads TGTGCCAGCAGTCGATCAGACCCGACGAATTCACCCCTCCACTTT. It codes for CASSRSDPTNSPLHF.

The chain carries TRBV20-1 and TRBJ1-2; possibly TRBD1 for D (5 bases). Germline-derived CDR1 and CDR2 are DFQATT and SNEGSKA (reference sequence). CDR3 length: 13 amino acids. The V gene lost 5 bases and the J gene lost 3 bases, with 13 bases spanning the gap. The chain's CDR3 is CSADRGDDYGYTF. CDR3 in DNA: TGCAGTGCTGACCGGGGGGATGACTATGGCTACACCTTC.

This chain joins TRBV7-9 and TRBJ2-7; D is unresolved. The CDR3 consists of 13 residues. Between the trimmed V and J ends, which lost 0 bases and 2 bases, there was a span of 5 bases. CDR1 SEHNR and CDR2 FQNEAQ come from the germline V gene (reference sequence). CDR3: CASSLADPYEQYF. Written as DNA, the CDR3 is TGTGCCAGCAGCTTAGCGGACCCCTACGAGCAGTACTTC.

This clonotype was found many times. The chain couples TRBV5-1 to TRBJ1-2; D ambiguous. Germline V gives CDR1 SGHRS, CDR2 YFSETQ. The CDR3 runs 13 residues. V gave up 0 bases and J gave up 4 bases, with 7 bases separating them. The CDR3 DNA is TGCGCCAGCAGCTTGGAATTCCCCTATGGCTACACCTTC. It specifies CASSLEFPYGYTF.

The genes are TRBV7-2 and TRBJ1-6; perhaps TRBD1 as D (6 bases). Trimming stripped 5 bases from V and 10 bases from J, with 15 bases between. This CDR3 is 14 amino acids long. Germline V gene lookup returns CDR1 SGHTA and CDR2 FQGNSA. The CDR3 DNA follows: TGTGCCAGCAGCCTACAGGGTTTCGACTCACCCCTCCACTTT. It is translated as CASSLQGFDSPLHF.

The V call is TRBV24-1, the J call TRBJ2-5; D perhaps matches TRBD2 (5 bases). CDR3 length: 13 amino acids. Trimming removed 12 bases from V and 1 base from J, with 14 bases in between. Germline loops: CDR1 KGHDR, CDR2 SFDVKD. The CDR3 spells CALGVFRQETQYF. As DNA, the CDR3 is TGTGCCCTCGGGGTTTTCCGCCAAGAGACCCAGTACTTC.

This clonotype was observed at least ten times. The chain has TRBV7-9 and TRBJ1-2; D is perhaps TRBD1 (5 bases). Trimming stripped 5 bases from V and 1 base from J, with 11 bases between. Germline assignment: CDR1 SEHNR and CDR2 FQNEAQ (reference sequence). This CDR3 contains 14 residues. DNA of the CDR3: TGTGCCAGCAGCAGCCGGGACGGTAACTATGGCTACACCTTC. Residues: CASSSRDGNYGYTF.

This clonotype was counted many times. The chain carries TRBV20-1 and TRBJ2-2, with 9 bases aligning to TRBD1. The V and J ends lost 0 bases and 7 bases, in that order; junction bases with no gene match: 9. This CDR3 has 16 amino acids. Germline CDR1 reads DFQATT; CDR2 reads SNEGSKA (reference sequence). The CDR3 bases are TGCAGTGCTAGAGATATGGGACAGGGAGAGCTCGGGGAGCTGTTTTTT. Amino acids: CSARDMGQGELGELFF.

V and J are TRBV20-1 and TRBJ1-5, with TRBD1 identical over 7 bases. The CDR3 has 14 residues. Germline V CDR1 and CDR2: DFQATT, SNEGSKA (reference sequence). Germline trimming cut 4 bases from V and 6 bases from J; bases unmatched to any gene: 9. For the CDR3, the DNA is TGCAGTGCTACCGACAGGGATTATCGTCAGCCCCAGCATTTT. Translating gives CSATDRDYRQPQHF.

This clonotype was detected only once. J is TRBJ2-5 and V is TRBV14, with 8 nucleotides matching TRBD2. The CDR3 totals 13 residues. CDR1 is SGHDN and CDR2 is FVKESK in the germline V gene. Trimming removed 3 bases from V and 4 bases from J; junction bases left unmatched: 1. The CDR3 here is CASSHLAGETQYF. CDR3 in DNA: TGTGCCAGCAGCCATCTAGCGGGAGAGACCCAGTACTTC.

The V and J genes are TRBV7-6 and TRBJ2-6, with D perhaps matching TRBD1 (6 bases). This CDR3 contains 14 residues. V was shortened by 5 bases and J by 12 bases, with 17 bases between the two germline ends. Germline-derived CDR1 and CDR2 are SGHVS and FNYEAQ. The CDR3 loop is CASSPGQNSGVLTF. DNA of the CDR3: TGTGCCAGCAGCCCCGGACAGAACTCTGGCGTCCTGACTTTC.

This clonotype was observed a few times. The chain carries TRBV29-1 and TRBJ2-5; D gene unclear. Germline values: CDR1 SQVTM, CDR2 ANQGSEA. With 7 bases removed from V and 1 base from J, the gap between germline ends came to 10 bases. This CDR3 region has 12 residues. Here the CDR3 reads CSGWQAQETQYF. The CDR3, as DNA: TGCAGCGGATGGCAGGCCCAAGAGACCCAGTACTTC.

This clonotype was counted between two and nine times. This chain connects TRBV27 to TRBJ2-7; 9 bases agree with TRBD1. The CDR3 contains 15 residues. Germline lookup yields CDR1 MNHEY and CDR2 SMNVEV (reference sequence). V shed 5 bases, J shed 4 bases, and the junction held 9 bases outside the gene matches. DNA for the CDR3: TGTGCCAGCAGTCCACTAAGGACAGGGGAGTACGAGCAGTACTTC. Amino acids: CASSPLRTGEYEQYF.

This clonotype occurred many times. The rearrangement uses TRBV5-1 and TRBJ2-5; 7 nucleotides align to TRBD2. CDR1 SGHRS and CDR2 YFSETQ come from the germline V gene. The V and J ends lost 0 bases and 5 bases, in that order; junction bases with no gene match: 4. The CDR3 runs 14 residues. The CDR3 nucleotides read TGCGCCAGCAGCTTGGGCGGGAGCTATGAGACCCAGTACTTC. Translation gives CASSLGGSYETQYF.

At least ten counts were recorded for this clonotype. The chain is built from TRBV6-6 and TRBJ2-7; D possibly corresponds to TRBD1 (5 bases). Germline lookup yields CDR1 MNHNY and CDR2 SVGAGI (reference sequence). This CDR3 is 15 amino acids long. Trimming took off 6 bases at V and 3 bases at J, with 18 bases between the two ends. The chain's CDR3 is CASSPAAAGIYEQYF. The CDR3 nucleotides read TGTGCCAGCAGCCCCGCCGCGGCAGGGATCTACGAGCAGTACTTC.

This chain joins TRBV6-6 and TRBJ2-3, with a tentative D call TRBD2 (6 bases). This CDR3 has 15 residues. Deletions cut 1 base from V and 3 bases from J, with 11 bases between. Germline V gives CDR1 MNHNY, CDR2 SVGAGI (reference sequence). DNA of the CDR3: TGTGCCAGCAGTTACTTCGGGAGAGGGACAGATACGCAGTATTTT. This gives the protein CASSYFGRGTDTQYF.

The genes are TRBV20-1 and TRBJ1-5, with D perhaps matching TRBD1 (5 bases). Germline V gene lookup returns CDR1 DFQATT and CDR2 SNEGSKA (reference sequence). There are 12 residues in the CDR3. CDR3 nucleotides: TGCAGCGTAGGAGGGGAATTCGCGCCCCAGCATTTT. Translation gives CSVGGEFAPQHF.

This chain connects TRBV7-2 to TRBJ2-2, with D possibly TRBD1 on 6 matching bases. V lost 4 bases and J lost 4, with 13 bases in between. CDR1 is SGHTA, CDR2 FQGNSA, per germline. The CDR3 is 15 amino acids. The CDR3 reads CASSSIQGSTGELFF. CDR3 nucleotides: TGTGCCAGCAGCTCGATACAGGGCTCCACCGGGGAGCTGTTTTTT. The entire variable domain, with the rest obtained from reference TRBV7-2 and TRBJ2-2, is as follows: GAGVSQSPSNKVTEKGKDVELRCDPISGHTALYWYRQSLGQGLEFLIYFQGNSAPDKSGLPSDRFSAERTGGSVSTLTIQRTQQEDSAVYLCASSSIQGSTGELFFGEGSRLTVL.